This is a list of T cell receptor beta chains from one sample in a study of radiation and T cells in renal cell carcinoma. Generated by immunoSEQ multiplex PCR, the TCRdb table keeps only in-frame clones and is missing some. The sample contains about 140,000 clones, approximately 82% of which appear only once. The sequencing here drew on blood, taken from a patient whose treatment included radiotherapy and nephrectomy. These receptors were taken from a woman aged 45-65 years with renal cell carcinoma. The CDR3 runs from the conserved cysteine through the conserved F or W. The order of the fields is D gene, CDR3 length, V gene, J gene, clone size, CDR3 protein, CDR3 DNA. A D gene is named only where the DNA matches it firmly. The size entry is marked missing in some rows and otherwise reads once, few, many or a size class.

>-|11|TRBV29-1|TRBJ2-7|-
CSVGSKDEQYF
TGCAGCGTTGGTTCAAAGGACGAGCAGTACTTC
>-|13|TRBV6-5|TRBJ1-2|-
CASRDRDLYGYTF
TGTGCCAGCAGGGACCGGGACCTCTATGGCTACACCTTC
>TRBD2|14|TRBV29-1|TRBJ2-3|-
CSTTPSGGTDTQYF
TGCAGCACCACTCCTAGCGGGGGCACAGATACGCAGTATTTT
>TRBD1|13|TRBV7-9|TRBJ1-2|-
CASSPETGYGYTF
TGTGCCAGCAGCCCCGAGACAGGGTATGGCTACACCTTC
>TRBD1|15|TRBV25-1|TRBJ1-1|-
CASSQTGGRDTEAFF
TGTGCCAGCAGTCAGACAGGGGGACGGGACACTGAAGCTTTCTTT
>-|13|TRBV18|TRBJ2-1|-
CASSPTSGNEQFF
TGTGCCAGCTCACCAACGTCCGGGAATGAGCAGTTCTTC
>-|14|TRBV28|TRBJ2-7|-
CASRSTTGSYEQYF
TGTGCCAGCAGGTCAACAACAGGGTCCTACGAGCAGTACTTC
>-|14|TRBV10-1|TRBJ2-7|-
CASSESWRSYEQYF
TGCGCCAGCAGTGAGTCTTGGAGATCTTACGAGCAGTACTTC
>-|14|TRBV6-1|TRBJ1-5|-
CASSSEGGNQPQHF
TGTGCCAGCAGTTCCGAGGGAGGGAATCAGCCCCAGCATTTT
>TRBD2|17|TRBV5-1|TRBJ2-5|-
CASSLGSLAGAGETQYF
TGCGCCAGCAGCTTGGGGTCGCTAGCGGGAGCTGGAGAGACCCAGTACTTC
>-|13|TRBV30|TRBJ1-1|-
CAWSVRGRTEAFF
TGTGCCTGGAGTGTACGCGGACGGACAGAAGCTTTCTTT
>-|14|TRBV6-5|TRBJ1-5|-
CASSYFQGGQPQHF
TGTGCCAGCAGTTACTTCCAAGGAGGTCAGCCCCAGCATTTT
>-|11|TRBV7-2|TRBJ2-7|-
CASSPFGEQYF
TGTGCCAGCAGCCCCTTTGGCGAGCAGTACTTC
>-|14|TRBV30|TRBJ1-2|few
CAWVTGIANYGYTF
TGTGCCTGGGTAACAGGGATAGCTAACTATGGCTACACCTTC
>-|16|TRBV18|TRBJ1-3|-
CASSPTGPSSGNTIYF
TGTGCCAGCTCTCCCACCGGTCCCAGCTCTGGAAACACCATATATTTT
>-|15|TRBV7-2|TRBJ2-7|once
CASSRGQIITYEQYF
TGTGCCAGCAGCCGTGGACAGATTATAACCTACGAGCAGTACTTC
>-|14|TRBV4-3|TRBJ1-1|-
CASSQLDGSTEAFF
TGCGCCAGCAGCCAACTGGACGGGAGCACTGAAGCTTTCTTT
>-|15|TRBV7-9|TRBJ1-1|few
CASSPPAGINTEAFF
TGTGCCAGCAGCCCACCGGCGGGGATTAACACTGAAGCTTTCTTT
>TRBD2|15|TRBV6-6|TRBJ2-1|-
CASKGGTNSYNEQFF
TGTGCCAGCAAGGGCGGGACTAACTCCTACAATGAGCAGTTCTTC
>-|15|TRBV4-3|TRBJ2-7|-
CASSQAFQPSYEQYF
TGCGCCAGCAGCCAAGCCTTCCAGCCCTCCTACGAGCAGTACTTC
>-|14|TRBV9|TRBJ1-1|-
CASSVGQTDTEAFF
TGTGCCAGCAGCGTAGGGCAAACGGACACTGAAGCTTTCTTT
>-|14|TRBV5-1|TRBJ2-3|-
CASSSDSSQDTQYF
TGCGCCAGCAGCTCGGACTCATCTCAGGATACGCAGTATTTT
>-|13|TRBV2|TRBJ2-7|few
CATLRESSYEQYF
TGTGCCACCCTAAGGGAGAGCTCCTACGAGCAGTACTTC
>TRBD1|15|TRBV6-5|TRBJ2-7|-
CASSYSRQGEGPVYF
TGTGCCAGCAGTTACTCGAGACAGGGCGAGGGCCCCGTTTACTTC
>TRBD1|17|TRBV9|TRBJ1-2|-
CASSTGTGPPVTEGYTF
TGTGCCAGCAGCACCGGGACAGGGCCCCCAGTAACGGAGGGCTACACCTTC
>-|18|TRBV27|TRBJ1-5|-
CASSPSRMGRFGNQPQHF
TGTGCCAGCAGCCCCTCGCGTATGGGGAGGTTTGGCAATCAGCCCCAGCATTTT
>-|15|TRBV21-1|TRBJ2-1|-
CASSKVAGGPDEQFF
TGTGCCAGCAGCAAAGTTGCGGGAGGGCCCGATGAGCAGTTCTTC
>TRBD1|15|TRBV2|TRBJ1-5|-
CASSPIGGSNQPQHF
TGTGCCAGCAGCCCCATAGGGGGCAGCAATCAGCCCCAGCATTTT
>-|13|TRBV11-2|TRBJ2-3|once
CASSLAGTDTQYF
TGTGCCAGCAGCTTGGCGGGCACAGATACGCAGTATTTT
>-|15|TRBV28|TRBJ1-6|-
CASSPKDWYNSPLHF
TGTGCCAGCAGCCCAAAGGACTGGTATAATTCACCCCTCCACTTT
>-|12|TRBV19|TRBJ1-1|-
CASSKREVEAFF
TGTGCCAGTAGTAAACGAGAGGTTGAAGCTTTCTTT
>TRBD2|15|TRBV9|TRBJ2-1|-
CASSDPGGPENEQFF
TGTGCCAGCAGCGACCCGGGAGGCCCAGAAAATGAGCAGTTCTTC
>TRBD1|14|TRBV7-8|TRBJ2-5|-
CASSFSRGQETQYF
TGTGCCAGCAGCTTCTCCAGGGGGCAAGAGACCCAGTACTTC
>-|11|TRBV27|TRBJ2-7|few
CASSRGLEQYF
TGTGCCAGCTCCCGGGGGCTCGAGCAGTACTTC
>-|13|TRBV25-1|TRBJ2-3|-
CASSELSTDTQYF
TGTGCCAGCAGTGAATTGAGCACAGATACGCAGTATTTT
>TRBD2|14|TRBV15|TRBJ2-5|-
CATSTGGGQETQYF
TGTGCCACCAGCACGGGCGGGGGACAAGAGACCCAGTACTTC
>-|15|TRBV9|TRBJ1-2|-
CASSVGGMTNYGYTF
TGTGCCAGCAGCGTTGGGGGCATGACTAACTATGGCTACACCTTC
>TRBD1|15|TRBV25-1|TRBJ2-2|few
CASSEGTVGLGELFF
TGTGCCAGCAGTGAGGGGACAGTCGGTCTCGGGGAGCTGTTTTTT
>-|13|TRBV10-1|TRBJ1-1|-
CASTKDADTEAFF
TGCGCCAGCACCAAGGACGCCGACACTGAAGCTTTCTTT
>-|10|TRBV28|TRBJ2-1|-
CASSSNEQFF
TGTGCCAGCAGTTCCAATGAGCAGTTCTTC
>-|16|TRBV30|TRBJ2-2|once
CAWSAYLGANTGELFF
TGTGCCTGGAGTGCTTATCTGGGGGCAAACACCGGGGAGCTGTTTTTT
>TRBD2|14|TRBV30|TRBJ2-5|-
CAWSSTTSLKTQYF
TGTGCCTGGAGTTCCACGACTAGCTTAAAGACCCAGTACTTC
>TRBD1|16|TRBV7-9|TRBJ1-5|-
CASSRDRPSSNQPQHF
TGTGCCAGCAGCCGGGACAGACCGTCGAGCAATCAGCCCCAGCATTTT
>-|15|TRBV7-2|TRBJ2-6|-
CASSLGSSGANVLTF
TGTGCCAGCAGCTTAGGGAGCTCTGGGGCCAACGTCCTGACTTTC
>-|15|TRBV6-5|TRBJ2-3|-
CASSTPVGSADTQYF
TGTGCCAGCAGCACCCCGGTAGGGAGCGCAGATACGCAGTATTTT
>-|14|TRBV6-1|TRBJ1-1|-
CASSEEKGLAEAFF
TGTGCCAGCAGTGAAGAAAAGGGTCTCGCTGAAGCTTTCTTT
>-|14|TRBV6-1|TRBJ1-2|-
CASSPNLWNYGYTF
TGTGCCAGCAGCCCCAACCTATGGAACTATGGCTACACCTTC
>-|15|TRBV5-1|TRBJ2-7|-
CASSLDAFGGYEQYF
TGCGCCAGCAGCTTGGACGCCTTCGGCGGGTACGAGCAGTACTTC
>TRBD1|16|TRBV9|TRBJ1-4|once
CASSVGPRGLNEKLFF
TGTGCCAGCAGCGTAGGTCCCAGGGGGCTAAATGAAAAACTGTTTTTT
>-|15|TRBV7-8|TRBJ1-4|-
CASSLRSQNNEKLFF
TGTGCCAGCAGCTTAAGGTCACAGAATAATGAAAAACTGTTTTTT